Listed here are 25 T cell receptor beta chains from one sample, sequenced in a study of blood T cells in healthy people across ages. The second PCR ran roughly 6 to 11 cycles with a sample-barcoded 5' primer and J-beta primers. MiXCR, applied by TCRdb to the 5' RACE reads, yields one record per CDR3 protein. Among 790,000 or so distinct CDR3 sequences listed, around 45% were seen once. The sequencing input was blood. The source is a man aged 80 or over in good health.

This clonotype occurred once. A read error is possible here, since a much larger clone lies one base away. The chain carries TRBV13 and TRBJ1-1; D ambiguous. The germline V gene encodes CDR1 PRHDT and CDR2 FYEKMQ (reference sequence). V was trimmed by 6 bases and J by 4 bases, leaving 3 bases between them. The CDR3 is 10 residues long. This CDR3 reads CASRTTEAFF. CDR3 in DNA: TGTGCCAGCAGGACCACTGAAGCTTTCTTT. The entire variable domain, with the rest obtained from reference TRBV13 and TRBJ1-1, is as follows: AAGVIQSPRHLIKEKRETATLKCYPIPRHDTVYWYQQGPGQDPQFLISFYEKMQSDKGSIPDRFSAQQFSDYHSELNMSSLELGDSALYFCASRTTEAFFGQGTRLTVV.

This rearrangement joins TRBV9 to TRBJ2-1; 10 bases line up with TRBD2. The J call may be in error: the DNA end matches TRBJ2-7 better. Germline values: CDR1 SGDLS, CDR2 YYNGEE. CDR3 length: 16 amino acids. In DNA form, the CDR3 reads TGTGCCAGCAGCGAGAGACTAGCGGGCTCCTACAATGAGCAGTACTTC. It codes for CASSERLAGSYNEQYF.

The chain recombines TRBV6-5 with TRBJ2-7; 8 bases align to TRBD1. Matching the DNA end better, TRBJ2-5 makes the J call doubtful. Germline values: CDR1 MNHEY, CDR2 SVGAGI. CDR3 length equals 14 residues. CDR3 coding DNA: TGTGCCAGCAAGAGGGGACAGGCCTCAGAGACCCAGTACTTC. It specifies CASKRGQASETQYF.

The V gene is TRBV30, the J gene TRBJ1-2; no clear D. The CDR3 spans 14 residues. Germline V CDR1 and CDR2: GTSNPN, SVGIG (reference sequence). The V end was cut by 3 bases, the J end by 4 bases, with 15 bases between. The CDR3 loop is CAWRSRGLAYGYTF. The CDR3 DNA follows: TGTGCCTGGAGAAGCAGAGGGCTCGCCTATGGCTACACCTTC.

The V gene is TRBV27, the J gene TRBJ2-1; possibly TRBD1 or TRBD2 for D (6 bases each). With 5 bases removed from V and 7 bases from J, the gap between germline ends came to 15 bases. The CDR3 is made up of 14 amino acids. Per the germline V gene, CDR1 is MNHEY and CDR2 is SMNVEV (reference sequence). The CDR3 bases are TGTGCCAGCAGTGTGTTGCGGGACACGAATGAGCAGTTCTTC. Amino acids: CASSVLRDTNEQFF.

This clonotype has just a few counts. The genes are TRBV24-1 and TRBJ2-1; 7 positions match TRBD1. After removal of 2 bases from V and 8 bases from J, the junction contained 5 bases not matched to a gene. The germline V gene has CDR1 KGHDR and CDR2 SFDVKD. This CDR3 has 14 residues. As DNA, the CDR3 is TGTGCCACCAGTGATTCCGGACAGGCGTATGAGCAGTTCTTC. As protein: CATSDSGQAYEQFF.

The chain employs TRBV27 and TRBJ1-2; the D is unclear. V shed 5 bases and J shed 8 bases, with 15 bases lying between them. The CDR3 has 13 amino acids. Germline assignment: CDR1 MNHEY and CDR2 SMNVEV (reference sequence). CDR3 in amino acids: CASSVRSGEGYTF. In DNA form, the CDR3 reads TGTGCCAGCAGTGTAAGGTCAGGAGAAGGCTACACCTTC.

The chain is built from TRBV4-1 and TRBJ2-4; D not certain. This CDR3 is built from 16 residues. Germline V gene lookup returns CDR1 MGHRA and CDR2 YSYEKL. V lost 0 bases and J lost 2, with 11 bases in between. The chain's CDR3 is CASSQDQSRPKNIQYF. The CDR3 bases are TGCGCCAGCAGCCAAGACCAATCGCGTCCCAAAAACATTCAGTACTTC.

This clonotype was detected many times. This chain connects TRBV12-3 or TRBV12-4 to TRBJ2-7; D is possibly TRBD1 or TRBD2 (6 bases each). The CDR3 has 15 residues. V shed 6 bases and J shed 3 bases, with 18 bases lying between them. The CDR3 reads CASSLLGGPDYEQYF. The CDR3 DNA follows: TGTGCCAGCAGCCTCTTGGGGGGCCCGGACTACGAGCAGTACTTC.

V usage is TRBV7-2 and J usage is TRBJ2-4, with 9 bases fitting TRBD1. This CDR3 contains 14 residues. Germline V gene data show CDR1 as SGHTA and CDR2 as FQGNSA. Trimming cost V 0 bases and J 13 bases; bases outside gene matches: 7. CDR3: CASSLAGDRAEQYF. CDR3 bases: TGTGCCAGCAGCTTAGCAGGGGACAGGGCTGAGCAGTACTTC.

The chain carries TRBV27 and TRBJ1-4, with 10 bases fitting TRBD1. The CDR3 length is 14 residues. Germline assignment: CDR1 MNHEY and CDR2 SMNVEV (reference sequence). J gave up 8 bases and V 8 bases, and 8 bases lay outside the gene matches. The CDR3 loop is CASGSSDRGEKLFF. CDR3 bases: TGTGCCAGCGGTTCATCGGACAGGGGGGAAAAACTGTTTTTT.

The chain combines TRBV7-8 with TRBJ2-1, with D possibly being TRBD1 or TRBD2 (5 bases each). V was pared by 8 bases and J by 4 bases, with 9 bases between. CDR1 and CDR2 (germline): SGHVS, FQNEAQ. CDR3 length equals 12 residues. The CDR3 spells CASEGLYNEQFF. CDR3 sequence (DNA): TGTGCCAGCGAGGGGCTTTACAATGAGCAGTTCTTC.

The chain combines TRBV20-1 with TRBJ2-7; the match to TRBD2 covers 8 bases. Germline trimming cut 6 bases from V and 0 bases from J; bases unmatched to any gene: 10. The CDR3 loop spans 15 amino acids. The V gene's germline CDR1 is DFQATT and CDR2 SNEGSKA (reference sequence). The CDR3 coding sequence is TGCAGTGCCCTCATAAGCGGGAGCCCCTCCTACGAGCAGTACTTC. Translation gives CSALISGSPSYEQYF.

Ten or more counts support this clonotype. The J gene is TRBJ2-3, the V gene TRBV12-3 or TRBV12-4, with a possible D match to TRBD2 (7 bases). This CDR3 contains 14 residues. The V end lost 3 bases, the J end lost 11 bases, and 18 bases lay between the germline ends. Written as DNA, the CDR3 is TGTGCCAGCAGTTTGAGGGGGGGCGCAGATGTGCAGTATTTT. This translates into CASSLRGGADVQYF.

This clonotype came up once. Being one base from a much bigger clone, this may be a read error. The gene calls are TRBV21-1 and TRBJ2-1; no DNA check was done on the table's D call, TRBD2. TRBV21-1 is labeled a pseudogene. This CDR3 region has 12 residues. The CDR3 DNA is TGTGCCAGCAGCATATGGGAGGGTGAGCAGTTCTTC. Translated: CASSIWEGEQFF.

Ten or more counts support this clonotype. The V and J genes are TRBV7-2 and TRBJ1-1; D gene ambiguous. There are 13 residues in the CDR3. Germline lookup yields CDR1 SGHTA and CDR2 FQGNSA. V lost 3 bases and J 3 bases, leaving 8 bases between the germline ends. The CDR3 nucleotides are TGTGCCAGCAGCTTGGTCCGAGACACTGAAGCTTTCTTT. It is translated as CASSLVRDTEAFF.

This clonotype appeared once. This chain connects TRBV29-1 to TRBJ2-5; perhaps TRBD1 as D (6 bases). Germline V gene lookup returns CDR1 SQVTM and CDR2 ANQGSEA. V gave up 4 bases and J gave up 2 bases, with 11 bases separating them. The CDR3 sequence is 13 residues long. Here the CDR3 reads CSVARTVQETQYF. In nucleotides, the CDR3 is TGCAGCGTTGCTCGGACAGTACAAGAGACCCAGTACTTC.

This clonotype showed up many times. This CDR3 reads CASSLGQHTEAFF. CDR3 coding DNA: TGTGCCAGCAGTTTAGGGCAGCACACTGAAGCTTTCTTT. The J gene is TRBJ1-1, the V gene TRBV28; no clear D. The CDR3 covers 13 residues. Trimming took 2 bases from V and 3 from J, leaving 7 bases between them. CDR1 MDHEN and CDR2 SYDVKM come from the germline V gene.

This clonotype came up a few times. CDR3 bases: TGTGCCAGCAGTGCCCTAAAAACCACAGATACGCAGTATTTT. Translated, it gives CASSALKTTDTQYF. The chain employs TRBV25-1 and TRBJ2-3, with no clear D. The CDR3 loop spans 14 amino acids. The ends were cut back, 4 bases at V and 2 bases at J, with 10 bases in the middle. CDR1 and CDR2 from the germline V gene are MGHDK and SYGVNS.

This chain links TRBV28 with TRBJ2-3; 7 bases line up with TRBD2. V trimming: 5 bases; J trimming: 0 bases; junction bases outside the gene matches: 5. This CDR3 spans 15 amino acids. CDR1 and CDR2 (germline): MDHEN, SYDVKM. The CDR3 sequence is CASSKLALSTDTQYF. The DNA of the CDR3 is TGTGCCAGCAGTAAACTAGCGTTAAGCACAGATACGCAGTATTTT.

This clonotype was seen a handful of times. This chain joins TRBV5-1 and TRBJ2-2; TRBD1 matches at 8 bases. Germline CDR1 is SGHRS and CDR2 is YFSETQ. CDR3 length: 15 residues. The J segment lost 5 bases and the V segment lost 4 bases, leaving 7 bases of the junction unmatched. The CDR3 sequence: CASSIRQGSTGELFF. CDR3 sequence (DNA): TGCGCCAGCAGCATCAGACAGGGGTCGACCGGGGAGCTGTTTTTT. Full variable domain (rest looked up from reference TRBV5-1 and TRBJ2-2): KAGVTQTPRYLIKTRGQQVTLSCSPISGHRSVSWYQQTPGQGLQFLFEYFSETQRNKGNFPGRFSGRQFSNSRSEMNVSTLELGDSALYLCASSIRQGSTGELFFGEGSRLTVL.

The sample holds one count of this clonotype. The chain carries TRBV7-2 and TRBJ1-2; D remains ambiguous. This CDR3 is 14 amino acids long. The ends were cut back, 5 bases at V and 8 bases at J, with 18 bases in the middle. CDR1 is SGHTA, CDR2 FQGNSA, per germline. This chain's CDR3 is CASSPGPTQRGYTF. In DNA, the CDR3 is TGTGCCAGCAGCCCCGGGCCGACTCAAAGAGGCTACACCTTC.

The chain couples TRBV5-1 to TRBJ2-5; TRBD2 aligns across 7 bases. The CDR3 runs to 15 residues. Germline CDR1 SGHRS, CDR2 YFSETQ. V shed 5 bases, J shed 11 bases, and the junction held 18 bases outside the gene matches. The CDR3 is CASSPIAGVWDEQYF. The CDR3 coding sequence is TGCGCCAGCAGTCCGATAGCGGGTGTATGGGATGAGCAGTACTTC.

This clonotype has only a few counts. This chain links TRBV29-1 with TRBJ2-5, with 7 bases that match TRBD2. This CDR3 contains 12 residues. Germline CDR1 SQVTM, CDR2 ANQGSEA. V dropped 2 bases and J dropped 12; count of bases not matched to a gene: 9. In DNA, the CDR3 is TGCAGCGTTGAACAGTTGGCGGGAGTCGAGTACTTC. Its protein product is CSVEQLAGVEYF.

This sequence joins TRBV10-3 and TRBJ2-3, with a weak D call TRBD1 (6 bases). This CDR3 contains 14 residues. The germline gives CDR1 ENHRY, CDR2 SYGVKD. Trimming cost V 4 bases and J 2 bases, with 10 bases left between them. The CDR3 coding sequence is TGTGCCATCAGTGGTAACAGGGACACAGATACGCAGTATTTT. Translation gives CAISGNRDTDTQYF.